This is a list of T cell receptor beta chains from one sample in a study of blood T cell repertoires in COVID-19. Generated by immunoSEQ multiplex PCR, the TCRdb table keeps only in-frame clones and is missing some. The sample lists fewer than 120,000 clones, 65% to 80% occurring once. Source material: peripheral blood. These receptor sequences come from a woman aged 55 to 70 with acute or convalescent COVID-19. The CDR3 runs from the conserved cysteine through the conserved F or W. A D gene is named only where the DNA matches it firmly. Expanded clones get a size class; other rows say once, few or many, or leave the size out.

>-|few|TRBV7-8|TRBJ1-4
TGTGCCAGCAGCTTAGCGAGGTTAGGAAATAATGAAAAACTGTTTTTT
CASSLARLGNNEKLFF
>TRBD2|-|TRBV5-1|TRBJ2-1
TGCGCCAGCAGCCTGTCTAGCGGGGGGGCGTCTGAGCAGTTCTTC
CASSLSSGGASEQFF
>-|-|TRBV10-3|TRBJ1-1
TGTGCCATTTCCCAGAAGGCAGGGAACACTGAAGCTTTCTTT
CAISQKAGNTEAFF
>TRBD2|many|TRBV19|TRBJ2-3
TGTGCCAGTAGTATAGCGAGCGGGGGAAGCACAGATACGCAGTATTTT
CASSIASGGSTDTQYF
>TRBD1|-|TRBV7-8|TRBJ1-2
TGTGCCAGCAGCACGGGACAGGGAAACTATGGCTACACCTTC
CASSTGQGNYGYTF
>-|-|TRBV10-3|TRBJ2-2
TGTGCCATCAGTGGGGGACTCCCCGGGGAGCTGTTTTTT
CAISGGLPGELFF
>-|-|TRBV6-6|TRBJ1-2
TGTGCCAGCAGCATCCAGGTTGGCTACACCTTC
CASSIQVGYTF
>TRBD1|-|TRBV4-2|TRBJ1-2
TGTGCCAGCAACAACAGGGGGATCACTGGCTACACCTTC
CASNNRGITGYTF
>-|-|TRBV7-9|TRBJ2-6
TGTGCCAGGCGCTCTGGGGCCAACGTCCTGACTTTC
CARRSGANVLTF
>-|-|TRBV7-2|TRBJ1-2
TGTGCCAGCAGCTTAGAACAGGGCTGGAGCTACACCTTC
CASSLEQGWSYTF
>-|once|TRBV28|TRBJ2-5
TGTGCCAGCAGTAGAGGACAAGAGACCCAGTACTTC
CASSRGQETQYF
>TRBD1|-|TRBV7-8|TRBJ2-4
TGTGCCAGCAGCTCCCGGGGGACAGGAGGGAACAAAAACATTCAGTACTTC
CASSSRGTGGNKNIQYF
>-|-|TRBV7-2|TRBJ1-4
TGTGCCAGCAGCTTTAGGGGTTCTGAAAAACTGTTTTTT
CASSFRGSEKLFF
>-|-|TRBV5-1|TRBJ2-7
TGCGCCAGCAGCTTGTTGCGAACAGCAGCCTACGAGCAGTACTTC
CASSLLRTAAYEQYF
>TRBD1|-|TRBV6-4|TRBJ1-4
TGTGCCAGCAGCGTTACAGGGGAGCCTAATGAAAAACTGTTTTTT
CASSVTGEPNEKLFF
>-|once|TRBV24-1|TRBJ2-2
TGTGCCACCAGTGATAGGAGGCAGCTATCGAACACCGGGGAGCTGTTTTTT
CATSDRRQLSNTGELFF
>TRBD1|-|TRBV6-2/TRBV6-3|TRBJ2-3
TGTGCCAGCAGTTACCTGGGACAGCGCCGTACGGATACGCAGTATTTT
CASSYLGQRRTDTQYF
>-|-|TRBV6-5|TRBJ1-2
TGTGCCAGCTCAGTGACTCTACAGGGACACTATGGCTACACCTTC
CASSVTLQGHYGYTF
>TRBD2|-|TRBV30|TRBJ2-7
TGTGCCTGGAGTGTACCCGGACTAGCAACCTACGAGCAGTACTTC
CAWSVPGLATYEQYF
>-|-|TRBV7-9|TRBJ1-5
TGTGCCAGCAGCCCAGGGGCCAGTCTCAATCAGCCCCAGCATTTT
CASSPGASLNQPQHF
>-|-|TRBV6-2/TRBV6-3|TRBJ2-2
TGTGCCAGCAGTTACTTCGGGGGGCTCACCGGGGAGCTGTTTTTT
CASSYFGGLTGELFF
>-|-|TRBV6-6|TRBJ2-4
TGTGCCAGCAGTTACCAGGGGGGATCAGCCAAAAACATTCAGTACTTC
CASSYQGGSAKNIQYF
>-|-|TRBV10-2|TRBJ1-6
TGCGCCAGCAGTCTAACAGGGAATTCACCCCTCCACTTT
CASSLTGNSPLHF
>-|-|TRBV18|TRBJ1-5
TGTGCCAGCTCACCCAAACAGGGAAATCAGCCCCAGCATTTT
CASSPKQGNQPQHF
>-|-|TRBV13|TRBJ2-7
TGTGCCAGCAGCTTAGGCCTGGCAGGGGCAAGCTACGAGCAGTACTTC
CASSLGLAGASYEQYF
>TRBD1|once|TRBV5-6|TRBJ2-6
TGTGCCAGCAGCTTGTTTGTGACAGGGCTCGGGACCGGGGCCAACGTCCTGACTTTC
CASSLFVTGLGTGANVLTF
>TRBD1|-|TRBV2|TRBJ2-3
TGTGCCAGCAGGCCACAAAAACAGGGGGTATTGTACACAGATACGCAGTATTTT
CASRPQKQGVLYTDTQYF
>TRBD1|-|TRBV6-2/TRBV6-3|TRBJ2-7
TGTGCCAGCAGTATACCGACAGGGGCGCCTGACGGCGAGCAGTACTTC
CASSIPTGAPDGEQYF
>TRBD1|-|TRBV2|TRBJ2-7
TGTGCCAGCAGTGTATTGGGGACAGGGGATTCCTACGAGCAGTACTTC
CASSVLGTGDSYEQYF
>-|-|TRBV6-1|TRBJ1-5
TGTGCCAGCAGTGAAATCCCAGGCAGCAACGTACAGCCCCAGCATTTT
CASSEIPGSNVQPQHF
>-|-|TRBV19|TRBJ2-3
TGTGCCAGTTTCCGGGATGTCAATAGCCCAGATACGCAGTATTTT
CASFRDVNSPDTQYF
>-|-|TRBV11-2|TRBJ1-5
TGTGCCAGCAGCCGGTATAGCAATCAGCCCCAGCATTTT
CASSRYSNQPQHF
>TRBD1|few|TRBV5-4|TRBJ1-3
TGTGCCAGCAGCTTGGGGGGAGGACAGGGCGCTGGAAACACCATATATTTT
CASSLGGGQGAGNTIYF
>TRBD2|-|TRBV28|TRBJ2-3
TGTGCCAGCAGTAGCGGGGGGGCCTTTACAGATACGCAGTATTTT
CASSSGGAFTDTQYF
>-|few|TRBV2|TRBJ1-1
TGTGCCAGCCGCGCGGGGACTGAAGCTTTCTTT
CASRAGTEAFF
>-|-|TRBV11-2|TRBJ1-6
TGTGCCAGCAGCTTGGGCGGCCGGGGTTCACCCCTCCACTTT
CASSLGGRGSPLHF
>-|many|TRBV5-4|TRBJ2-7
TGTGCCAGCAGCGGAGGACAGCCCGGGCCCTACGAGCAGTACTTC
CASSGGQPGPYEQYF
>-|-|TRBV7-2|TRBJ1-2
TGTGCCAGCAGCTTAGTTGTAACAGGTCAAGGTGGCTACACCTTC
CASSLVVTGQGGYTF
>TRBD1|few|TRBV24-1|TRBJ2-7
TGTGCCACCAGTGATCATGAGGGGGCTCTCCCCTACGAGCAGTACTTC
CATSDHEGALPYEQYF
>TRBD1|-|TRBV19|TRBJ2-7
TGTGCCAGTAGTATGCAGGGGGCGCACGAGCAGTACTTC
CASSMQGAHEQYF
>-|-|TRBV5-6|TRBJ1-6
TGTGCCAGCAGCTGGGCAGGTTTTTATTCACCCCTCCACTTT
CASSWAGFYSPLHF
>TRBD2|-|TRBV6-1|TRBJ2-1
TGTGCCAGCAGTGGGGGACTAGCGGGGGGTCCCAACTACAATGAGCAGTTCTTC
CASSGGLAGGPNYNEQFF
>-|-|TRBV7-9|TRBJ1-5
TGTGCCAGCAGCTTAGGACTTGCTAGCAATCAGCCCCAGCATTTT
CASSLGLASNQPQHF
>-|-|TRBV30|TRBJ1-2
TGTGCCTGGAGTGTGGGAGGGTCTAACTATGGCTACACCTTC
CAWSVGGSNYGYTF
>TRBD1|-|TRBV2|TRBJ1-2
TGTGCCAGCAGTGACAGGGGGCTGGGGAACTATGGCTACACCTTC
CASSDRGLGNYGYTF
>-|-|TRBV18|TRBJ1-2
TGTGCCAGCTCACCACAGGGGTTTAAGGGCTACACCTTC
CASSPQGFKGYTF
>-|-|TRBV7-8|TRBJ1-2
TGTGCCAGCAGCTTAGGGGCAGGGTTTAACTATGGCTACACCTTC
CASSLGAGFNYGYTF
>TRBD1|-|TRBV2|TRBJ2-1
TGTGCCAGCAGTGAAACGGGACAGCCCTCCAATGAGCAGTTCTTC
CASSETGQPSNEQFF
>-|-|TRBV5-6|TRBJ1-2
TGTGCCAGCACCTCTCTTGGCAGGCAGAACTATGGCTACACCTTC
CASTSLGRQNYGYTF
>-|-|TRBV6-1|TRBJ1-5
TGTGCCAGCAGTGAAATGGCAGTTAAGTACCAGCCCCAGCATTTT
CASSEMAVKYQPQHF
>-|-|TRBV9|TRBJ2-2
TGTGCCAGCAGCGTATTCGGGAAGGTCCCCGGGGAGCTGTTTTTT
CASSVFGKVPGELFF
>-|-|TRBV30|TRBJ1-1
TGTGCCTGGAGTGTTCTAGTTTTGGAAGCTTTCTTT
CAWSVLVLEAFF
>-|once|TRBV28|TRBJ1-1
TGTGCCAGCAGTGGCGGGCGGAGGAACACTGAAGCTTTCTTT
CASSGGRRNTEAFF
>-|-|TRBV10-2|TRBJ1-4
TGCGCCAGCAGCGGGACAACTAATGAAAAACTGTTTTTT
CASSGTTNEKLFF
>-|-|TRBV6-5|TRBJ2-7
TGTGCCAGCAGTTATGGGCAGGGAACCTACGAGCAGTACTTC
CASSYGQGTYEQYF
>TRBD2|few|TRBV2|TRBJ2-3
TGTGCCAGCAGTGATTCTATTAGCGGGGGGTATACAGATACGCAGTATTTT
CASSDSISGGYTDTQYF
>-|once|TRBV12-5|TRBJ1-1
TGTGCTAGTGGTTTGGAACAGACCACTGAAGCTTTCTTT
CASGLEQTTEAFF
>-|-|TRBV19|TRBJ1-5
TGTGCCAGTAGGGACCGGGACACCAATCAGCCCCAGCATTTT
CASRDRDTNQPQHF